Following are 24 T cell receptor beta chains from one sample sequenced in a study of CD8+ T cells in alopecia areata. Treatment noted: oral pan-JAK inhibitor, 5-10 mg twice daily. Extraction and reverse transcription of RNA yielded cDNA as the sequencing template. Profiling relied on immunoSEQ multiplex PCR, and the TCRdb table lists in-frame clones only, not all of them. The top ten clones hold 0.9% to 1% of a sample with about 160,000 clones, around 71% of them seen once. The specimen comprised CD4+ T cells sorted from blood, sampled at week 4, from a patient treated with tofacitinib. The receptors here all came from a human donor with alopecia areata.

The V gene is TRBV11-3, the J gene TRBJ2-2; no reliable D call. V was pared by 2 bases and J by 1 base, with 2 bases between. Germline-derived CDR1 and CDR2 are SGHNT and YENEEA. The CDR3 runs 13 residues. The CDR3 DNA follows: TGTGCCAGCAGCTTACAGAACACCGGGGAGCTGTTTTTT. This encodes CASSLQNTGELFF.

The rearrangement links TRBV6-5 to TRBJ2-5, with TRBD1 matching over 9 bases. Per the germline V gene, CDR1 is MNHEY and CDR2 is SVGAGI. J lost 4 bases, V lost 8 bases, and 5 bases had no gene match. CDR3 length: 13 residues. CDR3 bases: TGTGCCAGCCGGACAGGGGCGAGAGAGACCCAGTACTTC. Protein: CASRTGARETQYF.

This chain uses TRBV6-6 with TRBJ2-5; D remains unclear. CDR3 length equals 14 residues. Trimming shortened V by 0 bases and J by 5 bases, and 10 bases separated the two germline ends. Per the germline V gene, CDR1 is MNHNY and CDR2 is SVGAGI (reference sequence). This CDR3 is CASSYSLEMETQYF. CDR3 DNA: TGTGCCAGCAGTTACTCGCTAGAGATGGAGACCCAGTACTTC.

The V and J genes are TRBV7-2 and TRBJ2-5; no reliable D call. Trimming took off 1 base at V and 5 bases at J, with 14 bases between the two ends. Germline V gene data show CDR1 as SGHTA and CDR2 as FQGNSA. This CDR3 is 15 amino acids long. CDR3 nucleotide sequence: TGTGCCAGCAGCTTAGTGGTAGGGCCCCAGGAGACCCAGTACTTC. It yields the protein CASSLVVGPQETQYF.

CDR3 protein: CSVTGGTGANVLTF. Written as DNA, the CDR3 is TGCAGCGTAACAGGGGGAACGGGGGCCAACGTCCTGACTTTC. The V call is TRBV29-1, the J call TRBJ2-6; 8 nucleotides line up with TRBD1. This CDR3 is built from 14 residues. The ends lost 6 bases at V and 4 bases at J; junction bases unmatched: 5. In germline, CDR1 is SQVTM, CDR2 ANQGSEA.

The V gene is TRBV10-3, the J gene TRBJ2-3; perhaps TRBD2 as D (5 bases). CDR1 and CDR2 from the germline V gene are ENHRY and SYGVKD. V lost 3 bases to trimming and J lost 6 bases, with 7 bases between them. The CDR3 spans 12 residues. DNA for the CDR3: TGTGCCATCAGTGATGGCGGGGATACGCAGTATTTT. Its translation is CAISDGGDTQYF.

The V call is TRBV15, the J call TRBJ2-5, with D maybe TRBD2 (5 bases). Trimming took 8 bases from V and 2 from J, leaving 12 bases between them. CDR1 and CDR2 from the germline V gene are LNHNV and YYDKDF (reference sequence). The CDR3 runs to 13 residues. CDR3 nucleotide sequence: TGTGCCACCTCGGGGTTAAGACAAGAGACCCAGTACTTC. As protein: CATSGLRQETQYF.

As regards this clone: Other DNA sequences in the sample encode the same CDR3. This sequence joins TRBV29-1 and TRBJ2-3; D is ambiguous. V was clipped by 3 bases and J by 6 bases, with 4 bases between them. Germline loops: CDR1 SQVTM, CDR2 ANQGSEA. CDR3 length: 10 residues. CDR3 sequence reads: CSVDTDTQYF. CDR3 DNA sequence: TGCAGCGTTGATACGGATACGCAGTATTTT.

The chain carries TRBV9 and TRBJ1-1; D is ambiguous. The V end was cut by 0 bases, the J end by 1 base, with 10 bases between. The length of the CDR3 is 15 residues. CDR1 and CDR2 (germline): SGDLS, YYNGEE. DNA for the CDR3: TGTGCCAGCAGCGTAGACCCGAAGGCGAACACTGAAGCTTTCTTT. Translated: CASSVDPKANTEAFF.

The table lists this clone with a few counts. This sequence joins TRBV7-9 and TRBJ2-7, with D possibly being TRBD1 (5 bases). Trimming removed 3 bases from V and 6 bases from J, with 12 bases in between. The CDR3 loop spans 13 amino acids. Germline V CDR1 and CDR2: SEHNR, FQNEAQ (reference sequence). The CDR3 DNA follows: TGTGCCAGCAGCTTGGCTTGGGGCAGCGAGCAGTACTTC. As protein: CASSLAWGSEQYF.

This clone appeared a few times. The junction does not match germline at one end; this may be a read error. The V call is TRBV10-3, the J call TRBJ1-2; 7 bases are shared with TRBD1. The CDR3 length is 11 residues. Germline V gene data show CDR1 as ENHRY and CDR2 as SYGVKD. CDR3 nucleotide sequence: TGTGCCATCAGTGAGGACAGGGCCTGGGGATTC. Protein: CAISEDRAWGF.

This clone was picked up one time. The CDR3 loop reads CASSQDQGISLEQYF. CDR3 sequence (DNA): TGCGCCAGCAGCCAAGATCAGGGCATCTCCCTGGAGCAGTACTTC. The chain is built from TRBV4-1 and TRBJ2-7; TRBD1 is a possible D gene (5 bases). CDR3 size: 15 residues. The germline CDR1 and CDR2 sequences are MGHRA and YSYEKL. Trimming left V 0 bases short and J 7 bases short, with 16 bases between.

The rearrangement links TRBV30 to TRBJ1-2, with a weak D call TRBD1 (6 bases). Trimming pared 6 bases from V and 1 base from J, leaving 15 bases between. The germline gives CDR1 GTSNPN, CDR2 SVGIG (reference sequence). The CDR3 is 14 amino acids. CDR3 nucleotides: TGTGCCTGTATTCAACAGGGATTTAACTATGGCTACACCTTC. It yields the protein CACIQQGFNYGYTF.

The rearrangement links TRBV29-1 to TRBJ1-1, with unresolved D. The CDR3 extends over 13 amino acids. Germline V lookup: CDR1 SQVTM, CDR2 ANQGSEA. V was shortened by 4 bases and J by 5 bases, with 14 bases between the two germline ends. The CDR3 DNA reads as TGCAGCGTTGGAGGGATTTCCAGAACTGAAGCTTTCTTT. This codes for CSVGGISRTEAFF.

The chain uses TRBV6-5 and TRBJ1-2; perhaps TRBD1 as D (6 bases). V was pared by 2 bases and J by 8 bases, with 15 bases between. The CDR3 contains 14 residues. Germline loops: CDR1 MNHEY, CDR2 SVGAGI. The CDR3: CASSYRAGALGYTF. CDR3 nucleotides: TGTGCCAGCAGTTACCGGGCAGGGGCGCTAGGCTACACCTTC.

This chain links TRBV30 with TRBJ2-7; 7 bases agree with TRBD2. This CDR3 contains 14 residues. Germline loops: CDR1 GTSNPN, CDR2 SVGIG (reference sequence). J was trimmed by 2 bases and V by 2 bases; bases with no gene match: 6. CDR3 coding DNA: TGTGCCTGGAGTCGGGCAGGGACTACCTACGAGCAGTACTTC. Residues: CAWSRAGTTYEQYF.

CDR3 nucleotide sequence: TGTGCCAGCTCACCCTTAGCGGATACGCAGTATTTT. It translates to CASSPLADTQYF. V gene TRBV18 combines with J gene TRBJ2-3; possibly TRBD2 for D (5 bases). Germline V gene lookup returns CDR1 KGHSH and CDR2 LQKENI. V lost 3 bases and J 6 bases, leaving 7 bases between the germline ends. The CDR3 consists of 12 residues.

Points on this clone: Additional DNA sequences in this sample encode the identical CDR3. The chain carries TRBV5-1 and TRBJ2-3, with D perhaps TRBD1 (5 bases). Germline V gives CDR1 SGHRS, CDR2 YFSETQ. The CDR3 contains 12 residues. The V end lost 0 bases, the J end lost 6 bases, and 5 bases lay between the germline ends. CDR3 region: CASSLDRDTQYF. The CDR3 nucleotides are TGCGCCAGCAGCTTGGACAGGGATACGCAGTATTTT.

The V and J genes are TRBV6-1 and TRBJ2-1; 7 bases match TRBD1. The CDR3 length is 13 residues. The ends lost 10 bases at V and 3 bases at J; junction bases unmatched: 6. From germline, CDR1 is MNHNS and CDR2 SASEGT. The CDR3 region has the DNA TGTGCCACCGGGACAGATTTCTACAATGAGCAGTTCTTC. It codes for CATGTDFYNEQFF.

The V gene is TRBV10-3, the J gene TRBJ1-2; 7 bases are a match to TRBD1. The CDR3 contains 17 residues. The J segment lost 3 bases and the V segment lost 6 bases, leaving 16 bases of the junction unmatched. Germline V CDR1 and CDR2: ENHRY, SYGVKD. CDR3 bases: TGTGCCATCAGAGACTTACATCTCACCGGGACAGACTATGGCTACACCTTC. This encodes CAIRDLHLTGTDYGYTF.

The gene calls are TRBV6-6 and TRBJ1-2, with TRBD1 matching over 9 bases. Unmatched junction bases numbered 8, after V lost 5 bases and J lost 4 bases. The CDR3 totals 15 residues. Germline CDR1 is MNHNY and CDR2 is SVGAGI (reference sequence). This CDR3 reads CASSRPRDRAYGYTF. CDR3 sequence (DNA): TGTGCCAGCAGTCGCCCCAGGGACAGGGCCTATGGCTACACCTTC.

This chain connects TRBV6-5 to TRBJ1-6, with unresolved D. The CDR3 totals 16 residues. Germline CDR1 is MNHEY and CDR2 is SVGAGI. Trimming pared 0 bases from V and 8 bases from J, leaving 14 bases between. Here the CDR3 reads CASSYSIGRADSPLHF. The CDR3 DNA sequence: TGTGCCAGCAGTTACTCGATCGGTCGAGCAGATTCACCCCTCCACTTT.

This sequence joins TRBV29-1 and TRBJ2-2, with 8 bases that match TRBD1. The V segment lost 4 bases and the J segment 5 bases; nucleotides outside the gene matches: 15. In germline, CDR1 is SQVTM, CDR2 ANQGSEA. The CDR3 totals 17 residues. The CDR3 DNA sequence: TGCAGCGTTGTCCTCATGAGGGGCCACAGGGGGACCGGGGAGCTGTTTTTT. Its translation is CSVVLMRGHRGTGELFF.

This clone was recorded once. V and J are TRBV7-9 and TRBJ2-7; the D gene could be TRBD1 or TRBD2 (6 bases each). Trimming cost V 1 base and J 6 bases, with 13 bases left between them. Germline V gene sequence: CDR1 SEHNR, CDR2 FQNEAQ (reference sequence). CDR3 length: 14 amino acids. CDR3 sequence (DNA): TGTGCCAGCAGCTTAGTGGGGGGCTCCGGCGAGCAGTACTTC. It specifies CASSLVGGSGEQYF.